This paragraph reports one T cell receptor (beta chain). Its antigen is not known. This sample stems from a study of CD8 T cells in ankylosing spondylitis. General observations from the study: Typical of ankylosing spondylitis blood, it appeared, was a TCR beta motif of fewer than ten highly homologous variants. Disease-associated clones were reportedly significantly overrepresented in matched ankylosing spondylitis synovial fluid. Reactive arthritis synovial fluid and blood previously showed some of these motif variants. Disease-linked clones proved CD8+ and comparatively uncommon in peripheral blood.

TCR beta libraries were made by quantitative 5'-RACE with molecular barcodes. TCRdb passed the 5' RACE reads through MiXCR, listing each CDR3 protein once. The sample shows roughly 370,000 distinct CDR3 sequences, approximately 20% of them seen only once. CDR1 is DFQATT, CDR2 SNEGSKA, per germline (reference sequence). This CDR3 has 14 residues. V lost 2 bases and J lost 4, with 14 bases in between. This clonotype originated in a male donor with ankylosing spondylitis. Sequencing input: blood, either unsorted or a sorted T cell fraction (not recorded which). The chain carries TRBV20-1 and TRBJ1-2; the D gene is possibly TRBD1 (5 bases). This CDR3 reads CSARRTGTGYGYTF. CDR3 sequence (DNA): TGCAGTGCTAGAAGAACCGGGACTGGCTATGGCTACACCTTC.